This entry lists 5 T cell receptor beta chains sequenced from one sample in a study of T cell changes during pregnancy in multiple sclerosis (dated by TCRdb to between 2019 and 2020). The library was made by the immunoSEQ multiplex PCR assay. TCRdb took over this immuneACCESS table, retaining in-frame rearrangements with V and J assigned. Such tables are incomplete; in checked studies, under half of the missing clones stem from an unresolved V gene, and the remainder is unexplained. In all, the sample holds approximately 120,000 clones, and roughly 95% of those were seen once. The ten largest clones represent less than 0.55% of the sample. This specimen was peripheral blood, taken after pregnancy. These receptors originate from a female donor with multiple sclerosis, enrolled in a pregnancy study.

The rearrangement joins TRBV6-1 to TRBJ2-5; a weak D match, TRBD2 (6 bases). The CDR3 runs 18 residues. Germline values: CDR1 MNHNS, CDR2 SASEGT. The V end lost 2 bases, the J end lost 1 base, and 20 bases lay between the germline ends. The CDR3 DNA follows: TGTGCCAGCAGTGAAAATTTAATGGGGGGACGCCGCCAAGAGACCCAGTACTTC. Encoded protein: CASSENLMGGRRQETQYF.

The CDR3, as DNA: TGTGCCAGCAGCTTAACCGGGACAGTTAACTATGGCTACACCTTC. Amino acids: CASSLTGTVNYGYTF. The chain carries TRBV11-2 and TRBJ1-2; 7 bases are a match to TRBD1. Trimming cost V 2 bases and J 1 base; bases outside gene matches: 4. The CDR3 extends over 15 amino acids. Germline V gene lookup returns CDR1 SGHAT and CDR2 FQNNGV.

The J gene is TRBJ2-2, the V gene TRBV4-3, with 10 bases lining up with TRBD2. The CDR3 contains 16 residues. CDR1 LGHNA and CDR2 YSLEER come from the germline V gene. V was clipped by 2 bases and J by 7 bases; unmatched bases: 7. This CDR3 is CASSQQLAGFVGELFF. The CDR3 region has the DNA TGCGCCAGCAGCCAACAACTAGCGGGGTTCGTCGGGGAGCTGTTTTTT.

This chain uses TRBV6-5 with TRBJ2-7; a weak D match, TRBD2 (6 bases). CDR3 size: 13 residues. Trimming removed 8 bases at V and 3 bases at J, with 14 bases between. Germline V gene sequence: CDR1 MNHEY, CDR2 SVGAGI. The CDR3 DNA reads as TGTGCCAGCCGTCGCGGGGATTACTACGAGCAGTACTTC. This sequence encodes CASRRGDYYEQYF.

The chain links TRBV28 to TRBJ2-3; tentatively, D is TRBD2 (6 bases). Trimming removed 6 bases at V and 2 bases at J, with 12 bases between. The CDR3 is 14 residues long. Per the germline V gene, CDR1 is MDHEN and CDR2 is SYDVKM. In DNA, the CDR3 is TGTGCCAGCAGCTCAGCGGGTTCCACAGATACGCAGTATTTT. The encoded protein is CASSSAGSTDTQYF.